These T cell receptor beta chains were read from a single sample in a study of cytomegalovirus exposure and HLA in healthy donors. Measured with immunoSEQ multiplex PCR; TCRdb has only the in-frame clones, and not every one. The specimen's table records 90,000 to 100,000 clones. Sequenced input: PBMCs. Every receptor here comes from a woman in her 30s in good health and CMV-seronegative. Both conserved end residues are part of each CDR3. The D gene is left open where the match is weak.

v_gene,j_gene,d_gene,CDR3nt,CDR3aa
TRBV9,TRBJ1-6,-,TGTGCCAGCAGTACAGGGCTTGTGGGTTCACCCCTCCACTTT,CASSTGLVGSPLHF
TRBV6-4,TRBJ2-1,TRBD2,TGTGCCAGCAGTGAGGGCACTAGCGGGAGCGATGAGCAGTTCTTC,CASSEGTSGSDEQFF
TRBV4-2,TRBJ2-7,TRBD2,TGTGCCACACAGGGACTAGCCGACGAGCAGTACTTC,CATQGLADEQYF
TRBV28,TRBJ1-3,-,TGTGCCAGCAGTTTGGGGCGGGACGGAAACACCATATATTTT,CASSLGRDGNTIYF
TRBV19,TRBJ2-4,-,TGTGCCAGTAGTACCGTCGACAGGTTAGGCAAAAACATTCAGTACTTC,CASSTVDRLGKNIQYF
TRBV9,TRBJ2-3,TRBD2,TGTGCCAGCAGCGTAGCTAGGGCTAGCGGGGGGAGGATAGATACGCAGTATTTT,CASSVARASGGRIDTQYF
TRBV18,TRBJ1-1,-,TGTGCCAGCTCACCACAGGGGGCTGAAGCTTTCTTT,CASSPQGAEAFF
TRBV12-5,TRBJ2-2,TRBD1,TGTGCTAGTGGTTCAACATTGGACAGGGGTAACGGGGAGCTGTTTTTT,CASGSTLDRGNGELFF
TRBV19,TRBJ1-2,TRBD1,TGTGCCAGTACCGCAGGGACAGGGGGCGGCTATGGCTACACCTTC,CASTAGTGGGYGYTF
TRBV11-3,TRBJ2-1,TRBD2,TGTGCCAGCAGCTTAGACACTAGCGGGAGCGGGAATGAGCAGTTCTTC,CASSLDTSGSGNEQFF
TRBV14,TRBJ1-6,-,TGTGCCAGCAGCCTAACAGTGAGCTCCTATAATTCACCCCTCCACTTT,CASSLTVSSYNSPLHF
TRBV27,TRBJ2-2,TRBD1,TGTGCCAGCAGTTTATCGGGACAGGGGGCCCTTAACACCGGGGAGCTGTTTTTT,CASSLSGQGALNTGELFF
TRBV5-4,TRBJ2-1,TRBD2,TGTGCCAGCAGCTTAGGACTAGCGGGAGTTGTAAATGAGCAGTTCTTC,CASSLGLAGVVNEQFF
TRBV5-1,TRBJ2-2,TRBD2,TGCGCCAGCAGCCTCCTGACTAGCGGGACGCCCGGGGAGCTGTTTTTT,CASSLLTSGTPGELFF
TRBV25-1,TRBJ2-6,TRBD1,TGTGCCAGCAGTGAGTCCCGGACAGGACGCGGGGCCAACGTCCTGACTTTC,CASSESRTGRGANVLTF
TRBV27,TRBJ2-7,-,TGTGCCAGCACCCGGGGAGGGGGCGAGCAGTACTTC,CASTRGGGEQYF
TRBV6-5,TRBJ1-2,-,TGTGCCAGCAGTTCCTCCCCGGGAGAAGCTAACTATGGCTACACCTTC,CASSSSPGEANYGYTF
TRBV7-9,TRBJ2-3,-,TGTGCCAGCAGCTTATCGGCAGATACGCAGTATTTT,CASSLSADTQYF
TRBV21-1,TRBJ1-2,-,TGTGCCAGCAGCAAAAGAGAGCGTTATGGCTACACCTTC,CASSKRERYGYTF
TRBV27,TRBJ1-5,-,TGTGCCAGCAGTCCCCGGAGTGGCGGGCAGCCCCAGCATTTT,CASSPRSGGQPQHF
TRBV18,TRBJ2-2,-,TGTGCCACCCACGGGTCCGCCATCAACACCGGGGAGCTGTTTTTT,CATHGSAINTGELFF
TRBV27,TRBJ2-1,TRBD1,TGTGCCAGCAGTTTATACGCGGGACAGGGGGGCGCACTTTTCTTC,CASSLYAGQGGALFF
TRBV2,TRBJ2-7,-,TGTGCCAGCGTGTCTAGCTCCTACGAGCAGTACTTC,CASVSSSYEQYF
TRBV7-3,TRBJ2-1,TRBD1,TGTGCCAGCAGCCCCGGACAGGGGGTAGGTAATGAGCAGTTCTTC,CASSPGQGVGNEQFF
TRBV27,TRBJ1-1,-,TGTGCCAGCAAAAACACGGGGTTTGAAGCTTTCTTT,CASKNTGFEAFF
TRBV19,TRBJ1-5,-,TGTGCCAGTAGTGAGGGACTCAATCAGCCCCAGCATTTT,CASSEGLNQPQHF
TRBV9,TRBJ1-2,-,TGTGCCAGCAGCGTAGAACCCCGGGACACTAGTAGGGGCTACACCTTC,CASSVEPRDTSRGYTF
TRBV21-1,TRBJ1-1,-,TGTGCCAGCAGCGCCAGGGGGCCCCGAGGTACTGAAGCTTTCTTT,CASSARGPRGTEAFF
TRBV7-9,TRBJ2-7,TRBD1,TGTGCCAGCCGGACCGGGACAGGGCTCTACGAGCAGTACTTC,CASRTGTGLYEQYF
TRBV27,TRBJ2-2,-,TGTGCCAGCAGTTGGGGGCTGGACACCGGGGAGCTGTTTTTT,CASSWGLDTGELFF
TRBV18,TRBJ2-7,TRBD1,TGTGCCAGCTCACCGCCAGGGACAGGGCGTTACGAGCAGTACTTC,CASSPPGTGRYEQYF
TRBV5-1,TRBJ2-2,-,TGCGCCAGCAGCCACCGGGATCCGACCACCGGGGAGCTGTTTTTT,CASSHRDPTTGELFF
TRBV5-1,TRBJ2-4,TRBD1,TGCGCCAGCAGCTTCATGACAGGGCTAGCCAAAAACATTCAGTACTTC,CASSFMTGLAKNIQYF
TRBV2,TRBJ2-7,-,TGTGCCAGCAGTGAGGACGGGACTCCTCGTTTTAACTACGAGCAGTACTTC,CASSEDGTPRFNYEQYF
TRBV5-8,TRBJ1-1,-,TGTGCCAGCACCCTACAGGGCCTCGGCGCTGAAGCTTTCTTT,CASTLQGLGAEAFF
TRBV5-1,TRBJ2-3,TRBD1,TGCGCCAGCAGCGCGGGACAGGGTCTCGATACGCAGTATTTT,CASSAGQGLDTQYF
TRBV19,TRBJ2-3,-,TGTGCCAGTAGTATCTCCGGTAGAACAGATACGCAGTATTTT,CASSISGRTDTQYF
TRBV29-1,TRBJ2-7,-,TGCAGCGCCTGGGACTTAACCTACGAGCAGTACTTC,CSAWDLTYEQYF
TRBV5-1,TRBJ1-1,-,TGCGCCAGCAGCGAGCAGAACACTGAAGCTTTCTTT,CASSEQNTEAFF
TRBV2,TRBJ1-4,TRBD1,TGTGCCAGCAGTGAAGACCGCCCAGGGGGGAATGAAAAACTGTTTTTT,CASSEDRPGGNEKLFF